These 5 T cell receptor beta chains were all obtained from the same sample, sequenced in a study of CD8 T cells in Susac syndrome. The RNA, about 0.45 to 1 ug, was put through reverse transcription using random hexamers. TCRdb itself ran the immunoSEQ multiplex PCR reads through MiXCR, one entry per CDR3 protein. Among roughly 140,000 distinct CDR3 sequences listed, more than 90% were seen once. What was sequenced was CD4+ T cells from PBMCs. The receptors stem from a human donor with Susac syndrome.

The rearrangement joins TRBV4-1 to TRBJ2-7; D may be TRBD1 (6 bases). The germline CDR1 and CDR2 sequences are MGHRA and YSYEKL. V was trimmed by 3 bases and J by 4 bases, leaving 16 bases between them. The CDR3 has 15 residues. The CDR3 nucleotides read TGCGCCAGCAGCCAGCATATCTTACAGGGTTACGAGCAGTACTTC. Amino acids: CASSQHILQGYEQYF.

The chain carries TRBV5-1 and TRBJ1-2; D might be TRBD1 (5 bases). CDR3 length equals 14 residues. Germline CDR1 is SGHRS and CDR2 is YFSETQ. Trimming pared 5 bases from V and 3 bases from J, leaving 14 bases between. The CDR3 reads CASSGPGTDYGYTF. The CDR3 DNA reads TGCGCCAGCAGTGGCCCGGGGACGGACTATGGCTACACCTTC.

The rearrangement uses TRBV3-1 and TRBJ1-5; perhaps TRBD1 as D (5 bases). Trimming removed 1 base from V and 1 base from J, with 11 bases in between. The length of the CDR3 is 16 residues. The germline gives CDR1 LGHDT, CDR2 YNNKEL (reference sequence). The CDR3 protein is CASSQGWGPSNQPQHF. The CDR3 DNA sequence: TGTGCCAGCAGCCAAGGTTGGGGCCCAAGCAATCAGCCCCAGCATTTT. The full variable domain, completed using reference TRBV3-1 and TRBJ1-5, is DTAVSQTPKYLVTQMGNDKSIKCEQNLGHDTMYWYKQDSKKFLKIMFSYNNKELIINETVPNRFSPKSPDKAHLNLHINSLELGDSAVYFCASSQGWGPSNQPQHFGDGTRLSIL.

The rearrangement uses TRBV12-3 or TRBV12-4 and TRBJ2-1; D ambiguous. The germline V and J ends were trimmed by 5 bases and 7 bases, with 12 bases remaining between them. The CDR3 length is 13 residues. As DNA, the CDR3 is TGTGCCAGCAGTCCTTGGAACGGGAATGAGCAGTTCTTC. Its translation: CASSPWNGNEQFF.

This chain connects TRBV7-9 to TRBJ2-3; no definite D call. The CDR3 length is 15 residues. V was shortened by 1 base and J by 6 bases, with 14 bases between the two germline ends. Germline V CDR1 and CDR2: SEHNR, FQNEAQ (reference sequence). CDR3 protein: CASSLGPSLRDTQYF. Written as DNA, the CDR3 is TGTGCCAGCAGCTTAGGGCCCAGCTTGCGGGATACGCAGTATTTT.